This entry lists 5 T cell receptor beta chains sequenced from one sample in a study of CD8 T cells in ankylosing spondylitis. Study-level results: Ankylosing spondylitis blood appeared to be characterized by a TCR beta motif of under ten highly homologous variants.

TCRdb reprocessed the 5' RACE reads via MiXCR and lists one record per CDR3 protein. The data contain roughly 350,000 distinct CDR3 sequences, less than 10% of them singletons. No antigens are known for them. Sequenced material: blood, either unsorted or a sorted T cell fraction (not recorded which). The receptors here all came from a male donor with ankylosing spondylitis.

This clonotype was seen a handful of times. The chain is built from TRBV20-1 and TRBJ2-1; 9 nucleotides line up with TRBD1. The V gene's germline CDR1 is DFQATT and CDR2 SNEGSKA (reference sequence). V lost 5 bases to trimming and J lost 8 bases; unmatched junction nucleotides: 10. CDR3 length: 14 amino acids. CDR3 in amino acids: CSAEDRGRTHEQFF. The CDR3 nucleotides are TGCAGTGCTGAGGACAGGGGCCGCACCCATGAGCAGTTCTTC.

This clonotype occurred a few times. This chain connects TRBV5-5 to TRBJ2-7, with TRBD2 identical over 9 bases. The CDR3 has 16 residues. The V segment lost 3 bases and the J segment 7 bases; nucleotides outside the gene matches: 14. Germline-derived CDR1 and CDR2 are SGHKS and YYEKEE (reference sequence). The CDR3 nucleotides read TGTGCCAGCAGCTCCGAAAGGGGACTAGCCACTTTGGAGCAGTACTTC. This gives the protein CASSSERGLATLEQYF.

This clonotype was found a few times. This chain joins TRBV11-2 and TRBJ1-1; no definite D call. Germline CDR1 SGHAT, CDR2 FQNNGV. With 6 bases removed from V and 6 bases from J, the gap between germline ends came to 8 bases. The CDR3 has 11 residues. CDR3 amino acids: CASRGFAEAFF. In nucleotides, the CDR3 is TGTGCCAGCAGAGGGTTCGCTGAAGCTTTCTTT.

This chain connects TRBV4-2 to TRBJ1-6, with D unclear. V lost 0 bases to trimming and J lost 7 bases, with 10 bases between them. The CDR3 covers 15 residues. The germline gives CDR1 LGHNA, CDR2 YNFKEQ. CDR3 DNA: TGTGCCAGCAGCCAAGAGCCCAGAGGCAATTCACCCCTCCACTTT. It is translated as CASSQEPRGNSPLHF.

This clonotype was picked up a small number of times. CDR3 nucleotides: TGTGCCAGCAGCTTAGGTCACATGGGGACCCAGTACTTC. Its translation is CASSLGHMGTQYF. This chain joins TRBV11-2 and TRBJ2-5; D is unclear. Trimming took off 1 base at V and 7 bases at J, with 10 bases between the two ends. Germline CDR1 is SGHAT and CDR2 is FQNNGV. The CDR3 runs 13 residues.